The 5 T cell receptor beta chains below were found in one sample sequenced in a study of early T cells in non-severe SARS-CoV-2 infection (dated by TCRdb to about 2021). Preparation of the library involved 5' RACE. For sequencing, a NextSeq 500 was employed. TCRdb took the public reads, trimmed them with fastp at Q25, ran MiXCR for clone calling and kept in-frame beta chains. Rows are unified per CDR3 protein, each entry keeping the most common DNA and genes. This sample lists around 62,000 distinct CDR3 sequences; around 12% were detected once. The ten most abundant clones make up over 3% of the sample. The sample consisted of whole blood. All receptors derive from an adult who was a healthcare worker with PCR-confirmed SARS-CoV-2 infection or an uninfected control (not recorded which).

With regard to this clonotype: The junction departs from the called germline gene at one end, perhaps through a read error. V and J are TRBV28 and TRBJ1-1, with 7 bases identical to TRBD1. Germline V lookup: CDR1 MDHEN, CDR2 SYDVKM. This CDR3 region has 17 residues. CDR3 bases: TGTGCCAGCAGCCCACCCTCGCTCGAACAGGGGAACACTGAAGCTATCTTT. This codes for CASSPPSLEQGNTEAIF.

This clonotype was detected ten times or more. V gene TRBV2 combines with J gene TRBJ1-1, with D perhaps matching TRBD1 (6 bases). CDR1 and CDR2 from the germline V gene are SNHLY and FYNNEI. The CDR3 runs 13 residues. Trimming shortened V by 6 bases and J by 6 bases, and 14 bases separated the two germline ends. The CDR3 DNA is TGTGCCAGCAGGGGGGCTGTGGTCGCTGAAGCTTTCTTT. Its protein product is CASRGAVVAEAFF.

This clonotype appeared a few times. This chain joins TRBV6-1 and TRBJ2-7, with D hard to call. V shed 3 bases and J shed 4 bases, with 7 bases lying between them. CDR3 length: 12 residues. The V gene's germline CDR1 is MNHNS and CDR2 SASEGT. The CDR3 sequence is CASSEGRYEQYF. DNA for the CDR3: TGTGCCAGCAGTGAGGGTCGATACGAGCAGTACTTC.

The rearrangement links TRBV20-1 to TRBJ2-1, with 12 bases identical to TRBD2. This CDR3 region has 18 residues. Per the germline V gene, CDR1 is DFQATT and CDR2 is SNEGSKA (reference sequence). Trimming cost V 3 bases and J 2 bases; bases outside gene matches: 11. This chain's CDR3 is CSASRLAGDNRPYNEQFF. In DNA, the CDR3 is TGCAGTGCTAGTAGACTAGCGGGAGACAACCGTCCCTACAATGAGCAGTTCTTC.

The V call is TRBV27, the J call TRBJ2-3, with 10 nucleotides matching TRBD1. The CDR3 is 16 residues long. V lost 7 bases to trimming and J lost 2 bases; unmatched junction nucleotides: 9. Germline V lookup: CDR1 MNHEY, CDR2 SMNVEV (reference sequence). CDR3 bases: TGTGCCAGCACGGGGCGACAGGGGGCGTCCACAGATACGCAGTATTTT. Translating it yields CASTGRQGASTDTQYF.